These 9 T cell receptor beta chains came from one sample sequenced in a study of cytotoxic CD8 clonotypes in ibrutinib-treated CLL. Method: immunoSEQ multiplex PCR; TCRdb's copy keeps in-frame clones and lacks some. In the table there are about 130,000 clones, around 80% of which are singletons. The sequenced sample was PBMCs, obtained after 24 months of ibrutinib treatment. The receptor set was obtained from a human donor with chronic lymphocytic leukemia.

By sample share, this clone is medium-sized. The chain recombines TRBV7-2 with TRBJ1-6; tentatively, D is TRBD1 (5 bases). Trimming stripped 1 base from V and 3 bases from J, with 7 bases between. Germline CDR1 and CDR2: SGHTA and FQGNSA. CDR3 length equals 15 residues. CDR3 region: CASSLGTGYNSPLHF. CDR3 DNA: TGTGCCAGCAGCTTAGGCACAGGCTATAATTCACCCCTCCACTTT.

This clone was observed a single time. The V and J genes are TRBV7-8 and TRBJ1-3; D remains ambiguous. The CDR3 extends over 15 amino acids. Trimming removed 5 bases from V and 8 bases from J, with 19 bases in between. Germline V gene sequence: CDR1 SGHVS, CDR2 FQNEAQ. The CDR3 region is CASSLLGPVVDTIYF. The CDR3 DNA is TGTGCCAGCAGCCTTCTGGGCCCCGTCGTAGACACCATATATTTT.

This chain links TRBV6-4 with TRBJ1-5; D is unresolved. Germline V lookup: CDR1 MRHNA, CDR2 SNTAGT. Trimming removed 5 bases from V and 9 bases from J, with 14 bases in between. The CDR3 contains 13 residues. The CDR3 DNA sequence: TGTGCCAGCAGTCCGACTCAGAACTCGCCCCAGCATTTT. This codes for CASSPTQNSPQHF.

V and J are TRBV7-2 and TRBJ1-2; 9 positions match TRBD1. The germline V gene encodes CDR1 SGHTA and CDR2 FQGNSA. The junction had 13 bases not matched to a gene; V was cut back by 2 bases and J by 0 bases. The CDR3 totals 19 residues. CDR3 DNA sequence: TGTGCCAGCAGCTTAACCAGCCCTACCGGGACAGGGACTAACTATGGCTACACCTTC. Encoded protein: CASSLTSPTGTGTNYGYTF. The full variable domain, in which reference TRBV7-2 and TRBJ1-2 provide the parts outside the CDR3, is GAGVSQSPSNKVTEKGKDVELRCDPISGHTALYWYRQSLGQGLEFLIYFQGNSAPDKSGLPSDRFSAERTGGSVSTLTIQRTQQEDSAVYLCASSLTSPTGTGTNYGYTFGSGTRLTVV.

The V gene is TRBV28, the J gene TRBJ1-2, with D tentatively TRBD1 (6 bases). Germline V gene data show CDR1 as MDHEN and CDR2 as SYDVKM. V was cut by 5 bases and J by 3 bases, with 16 bases left in between. The CDR3 loop spans 15 amino acids. CDR3 in DNA: TGTGCCAGCAGTCCCCCGTACTCAGGGGACTATGGCTACACCTTC. Its translation: CASSPPYSGDYGYTF.

This chain connects TRBV11-2 to TRBJ1-6; D is undetermined. The V end was cut by 1 base, the J end by 7 bases, with 8 bases between. The CDR3 sequence is 14 residues long. CDR1 and CDR2 (germline): SGHAT, FQNNGV. The CDR3 loop reads CASSLGLTNSPLHF. The CDR3 DNA reads as TGTGCCAGCAGCTTAGGCCTGACCAATTCACCCCTCCACTTT.

The chain joins TRBV4-3 to TRBJ2-2; TRBD2 aligns across 7 bases. Germline CDR1 and CDR2: LGHNA and YSLEER. V was pared by 1 base and J by 2 bases, with 13 bases of the junction left unmatched. This CDR3 has 19 residues. The CDR3 DNA reads as TGCGCCAGCAGCCAAGGAGGTGGAGCGGGGCGGTTAAACACCGGGGAGCTGTTTTTT. It yields the protein CASSQGGGAGRLNTGELFF.

The gene calls are TRBV6-5 and TRBJ1-4; no firm D call. V lost 2 bases and J lost 5, with 6 bases in between. Germline V gives CDR1 MNHEY, CDR2 SVGAGI. The CDR3 is 13 amino acids. CDR3 residues: CASSYRENEKLFF. As DNA, the CDR3 is TGTGCCAGCAGTTACCGTGAAAATGAAAAACTGTTTTTT.

This clone was observed a few times. CDR3 sequence: CASSEGGVLGNTIYF. CDR3 DNA: TGTGCCAGCAGTGAGGGAGGGGTGCTTGGAAACACCATATATTTT. J is TRBJ1-3 and V is TRBV2, with D perhaps TRBD1 (5 bases). Trimming removed 3 bases from V and 3 bases from J, with 12 bases in between. The CDR3 has 15 amino acids. The V gene's germline CDR1 is SNHLY and CDR2 FYNNEI.